The 3 T cell receptor beta chains reported below all come from one sample, sequenced in a study of shared clonotypes between healthy human individuals. The protocol was immunoSEQ multiplex PCR, while the TCRdb copy is restricted to in-frame clones and leaves out a portion. This sample has more than 1,200,000 clones, with approximately 98.5% found just once. The sequenced sample consisted of naive CD4+ T cells sorted from blood. Sample subset: CD45RA+ positively selected. These receptor sequences come from a man younger than 40 in good health.

CDR3 residues: CASSVRQGAYEQYF. DNA for the CDR3: TGTGCCAGCAGTGTACGCCAGGGAGCCTACGAGCAGTACTTC. The V and J genes are TRBV2 and TRBJ2-7; the D call may be TRBD1 or TRBD2 (5 bases each). The V end lost 4 bases, the J end lost 2 bases, and 12 bases lay between the germline ends. The CDR3 totals 14 residues. Germline loops: CDR1 SNHLY, CDR2 FYNNEI. Combining the CDR3 with reference TRBV2 and TRBJ2-7 gives the whole variable domain EPEVTQTPSHQVTQMGQEVILRCVPISNHLYFYWYRQILGQKVEFLVSFYNNEISEKSEIFDDQFSVERPDGSNFTLKIRSTKLEDSAMYFCASSVRQGAYEQYFGPGTRLTVT.

The genes are TRBV6-5 and TRBJ1-4, with D perhaps TRBD1 (5 bases). CDR3 length: 15 amino acids. CDR1 is MNHEY and CDR2 is SVGAGI in the germline V gene. V lost 6 bases to trimming and J lost 6 bases, with 17 bases between them. The DNA of the CDR3 is TGTGCCAGCAGGGCTTCCCGGGACGGGGATGAAAAACTGTTTTTT. Amino acids: CASRASRDGDEKLFF.

Only one count was recorded for this clone. The rearrangement joins TRBV6-1 to TRBJ2-3; TRBD1 is a possible D gene (6 bases). Germline CDR1 and CDR2: MNHNS and SASEGT. This CDR3 has 15 residues. Trimming left V 6 bases short and J 6 bases short, with 19 bases between. In nucleotides, the CDR3 is TGTGCCAGCAGGGGGGCCGGCGCTAGGAGGGATACGCAGTATTTT. The encoded protein is CASRGAGARRDTQYF.